These 17 T cell receptor beta chains came from one sample sequenced in a study of T cell clonality in common variable immunodeficiency. These TCRs' antigens remain unknown. Study-level points and caveats: Fewer deletions and N-nucleotide insertions were reportedly seen in common variable immunodeficiency TCR beta sequences.

Libraries were prepared by immunoSEQ multiplex PCR; TCRdb keeps only in-frame clonotypes and omits some of them. Sampling found 25,000 or so clones, none seen once. Sequenced sample: peripheral blood mononuclear cells. The receptors originated from a human donor with common variable immunodeficiency.

This clone was seen ten or more times. Sequencing ends 3 residues short of the CDR3 end; the germline J gene provides the rest. The chain joins TRBV7-6 to TRBJ1-4; 7 bases align to TRBD1. V lost 5 bases, J lost 2 bases, and 8 bases stayed unmatched. The CDR3 loop spans 16 amino acids. Looked up from germline, CDR1 is SGHVS and CDR2 is FNYEAQ. The part of the CDR3 DNA that was read is TGTGCCAGCAGCAGGTCTCTACAGGGGACTAATGAAAAA. As protein: CASSRSLQGTNEK. The entire CDR3 protein is CASSRSLQGTNEKLFF. Variable domain in full (rest from reference TRBV7-6 and TRBJ1-4): GAGVSQSPRYKVTKRGQDVALRCDPISGHVSLYWYRQALGQGPEFLTYFNYEAQQDKSGLPNDRFSAERPEGSISTLTIQRTEQRDSAMYRCASSRSLQGTNEKLFFGSGTQLSVL.

The chain's CDR3 is CASSEIRQGAEAFF. The covered CDR3 bases are TGTGCCAGCAGTGAGATACGACAGGGGGCTGAA. V and J are TRBV6-1 and TRBJ1-1; 9 bases line up with TRBD1. The missing CDR3 end, 3 residues past where the read stops, is filled in from the germline J gene. The ends lost 3 bases at V and 6 bases at J; junction bases unmatched: 5. The CDR3 loop spans 14 amino acids. The germline V gene encodes CDR1 MNHNS and CDR2 SASEGT.

This clone was seen many times. From the germline J gene comes the end of the CDR3, since the read stops 3 residues before it. The rearrangement joins TRBV5-1 to TRBJ1-2; 8 nucleotides align to TRBD1. The CDR3 is 16 residues long. The J segment lost 2 bases and the V segment lost 0 bases, leaving 6 bases of the junction unmatched. Germline-derived CDR1 and CDR2 are SGHRS and YFSETQ. CDR3 DNA (partial): TGCGCCAGCAGCTTGGACCTGACAGGGGCGAACTATGGC. Translated, it gives CASSLDLTGANYG. The whole CDR3 sequence reads CASSLDLTGANYGYTF.

Of note for this clone: The DNA ends 3 residues before the CDR3 does, and the rest of the CDR3 is filled in from the germline J gene. The gene calls are TRBV20-1 and TRBJ1-4; D unclear. The V end lost 6 bases, the J end lost 2 bases, and 10 bases lay between the germline ends. The CDR3 consists of 13 residues. The germline gives CDR1 DFQATT, CDR2 SNEGSKA (reference sequence). The covered CDR3 bases are TGCAGTGCCGCGGGATCGACTAATGAAAAA. The encoded protein is CSAAGSTNEK. The entire CDR3 is CSAAGSTNEKLFF.

This clone was observed a few times. CDR3 amino acids: CASSTGVMNTEAFF. The CDR3 DNA, read in part, is TGTGCCAGTAGTACAGGGGTTATGAACACTGAA. The rearrangement joins TRBV19 to TRBJ1-1, with a weak D call TRBD1 (6 bases). The sequenced fragment ends 3 residues before the CDR3 boundary, so the rest is inferred from the germline J gene. From germline, CDR1 is LNHDA and CDR2 SQIVND (reference sequence). CDR3 length: 14 amino acids. V lost 4 bases and J 0 bases, leaving 9 bases between the germline ends.

This clone was observed at least ten times. From the germline J gene comes the end of the CDR3, since the read stops 3 residues before it. The V gene is TRBV20-1, the J gene TRBJ2-5, with a possible D match to TRBD2 (6 bases). The germline V and J ends were trimmed by 0 bases and 1 base, with 18 bases remaining between them. This CDR3 spans 17 amino acids. Germline CDR1 reads DFQATT; CDR2 reads SNEGSKA (reference sequence). Partial CDR3 DNA: TGCAGTGCTAGAGATCGGGCGGCGGGGTGGACCCAAGAGACC. It encodes CSARDRAAGWTQET. The complete CDR3 sequence is CSARDRAAGWTQETQYF.

The table lists this clone with many counts. The read comes to an end 3 residues before the CDR3 does, leaving the germline J gene to fill in the end. V gene TRBV10-3 combines with J gene TRBJ2-7, with TRBD1 matching over 8 bases. The CDR3 loop spans 15 amino acids. Germline loops: CDR1 ENHRY, CDR2 SYGVKD. V shed 3 bases and J 3 bases; nucleotides not matched to a gene: 7. The CDR3 is CAISDSRQGNYEQYF. CDR3 bases read: TGTGCCATCAGTGACTCCCGACAGGGGAACTACGAG.

This clone was observed many times. The CDR3 is cut off 3 residues early in the read; its end comes from the germline J gene. This chain joins TRBV29-1 and TRBJ1-1; D is unresolved. Germline V gene data show CDR1 as SQVTM and CDR2 as ANQGSEA. The CDR3 totals 11 residues. CDR3 amino acids: CSVEVSGKAFF. The DNA read from the CDR3 is TGCAGCGTTGAAGTGTCAGGCAAA.

This clone was detected many times. The CDR3 loop is CASSPRTSGSLSEQFF. CDR3 bases read: TGTGCCAGCAGCCCTCGGACTAGCGGGAGTTTGAGTGAG. The V and J genes are TRBV7-6 and TRBJ2-1; 13 bases agree with TRBD2. The read finishes 3 residues shy of the CDR3 end, and the germline J gene is used to complete it. Germline lookup yields CDR1 SGHVS and CDR2 FNYEAQ. CDR3 length equals 16 residues. Trimming took 5 bases from V and 9 from J; bases not matched to a gene: 10.

This clone has more than one count but fewer than ten. The CDR3 goes on 3 residues after the read ends, and that part is filled in from the germline J gene. V and J are TRBV18 and TRBJ2-1; D call uncertain. Germline CDR1 is KGHSH and CDR2 is LQKENI. V was cut by 0 bases and J by 4 bases, with 7 bases left in between. The length of the CDR3 is 14 residues. The CDR3 here is CASSPPTPYNEQFF. The CDR3 DNA, read in part, is TGTGCCAGCTCACCACCGACACCTTACAATGAG.

Regarding this clone: With the read ending 3 residues before the CDR3 end, the germline J gene is used to fill in that end. V usage is TRBV30 and J usage is TRBJ1-5, with 7 bases aligning to TRBD1. This CDR3 region has 15 residues. Germline CDR1 and CDR2: GTSNPN and SVGIG (reference sequence). V lost 5 bases, J lost 4 bases, and 11 bases stayed unmatched. The CDR3 loop reads CAWDLKGQRNQPQHF. CDR3 bases read: TGTGCCTGGGACCTAAAGGGACAGAGAAATCAGCCC.

About this clone: The CDR3 end is not reached by the read, which stops 3 residues before it; the germline J gene fills it in. The chain joins TRBV6-1 to TRBJ2-7; D ambiguous. Germline CDR1 MNHNS, CDR2 SASEGT. The length of the CDR3 is 11 residues. Trimming removed 3 bases at V and 3 bases at J, with 3 bases between. CDR3 DNA, as far as it was read: TGTGCCAGCAGTGACTACTACGAG. Encoded protein: CASSDYYE. The full CDR3 protein is CASSDYYEQYF.

Remarks on this clone: The read terminates 3 residues ahead of where the CDR3 ends, so the germline J gene completes it. The chain recombines TRBV5-1 with TRBJ2-3, with TRBD2 identical over 7 bases. After removal of 1 base from V and 1 base from J, the junction contained 0 bases not matched to a gene. Germline CDR1 and CDR2: SGHRS and YFSETQ. The CDR3 has 14 amino acids. The CDR3 DNA, read in part, is TGCGCCAGCAGCTTGACTAGCGGCACAGATACG. The encoded protein is CASSLTSGTDT. The CDR3 reads in full as CASSLTSGTDTQYF.

With respect to this clone: The read ends 3 residues early relative to the CDR3; the germline J gene fills the gap. The V call is TRBV5-1, the J call TRBJ1-4; D is unresolved. V shed 0 bases and J shed 4 bases, with 7 bases lying between them. Germline V gene data show CDR1 as SGHRS and CDR2 as YFSETQ. The CDR3 contains 14 residues. CDR3 bases read: TGCGCCAGCAGCTTGGGCGGTCTTAATGAAAAA. Translated, it gives CASSLGGLNEK. Given in full, the CDR3 is CASSLGGLNEKLFF. The entire variable domain, with the rest obtained from reference TRBV5-1 and TRBJ1-4, is as follows: KAGVTQTPRYLIKTRGQQVTLSCSPISGHRSVSWYQQTPGQGLQFLFEYFSETQRNKGNFPGRFSGRQFSNSRSEMNVSTLELGDSALYLCASSLGGLNEKLFFGSGTQLSVL.

This clone was counted many times. The read gets to within 3 residues of the CDR3 end, and the germline J gene fills in the rest. This rearrangement joins TRBV7-9 to TRBJ1-2, with 8 bases aligning to TRBD1. V dropped 5 bases and J dropped 5; count of bases not matched to a gene: 4. Germline V gives CDR1 SEHNR, CDR2 FQNEAQ (reference sequence). The CDR3 runs to 13 residues. The sequenced CDR3 bases are TGTGCCAGCAGCCCGACAGGGGCGTATGGC. Translation: CASSPTGAYG. The whole CDR3 protein is CASSPTGAYGYTF.

This clone ranks as medium-sized. The read halts 3 residues ahead of the CDR3 end, with the missing end drawn from the germline J gene. V gene TRBV20-1 combines with J gene TRBJ2-1; no clear D. This CDR3 spans 15 amino acids. Per the germline V gene, CDR1 is DFQATT and CDR2 is SNEGSKA (reference sequence). The V end lost 4 bases, the J end lost 3 bases, and 16 bases lay between the germline ends. The CDR3 sequence: CSATLGETLYNEQFF. The covered CDR3 bases are TGCAGTGCTACCTTAGGTGAGACACTCTACAATGAG.

This clone appeared a few times. The CDR3 goes on 3 residues after the read ends, and that part is filled in from the germline J gene. The J gene is TRBJ1-3, the V gene TRBV7-2; 10 bases align to TRBD1. Germline CDR1 SGHTA, CDR2 FQGNSA. The CDR3 runs to 14 residues. V lost 1 base, J lost 8 bases, and 2 bases stayed unmatched. The sequenced CDR3 bases are TGTGCCAGCAGCTTAGGACAGGGGGCTCACACC. Protein: CASSLGQGAHT. The whole CDR3 protein reads CASSLGQGAHTIYF.